The 3 T cell receptor beta chains below all came from one sample that was sequenced in a study of radiotherapy plus CTLA-4 blockade in lung cancer. Assay: immunoSEQ multiplex PCR; the TCRdb copy retains only in-frame clones and omits some. The table includes about 62,000 clones, 70% to 80% detected once. The specimen was peripheral blood, collected from a patient treated with radiotherapy plus ipilimumab. Source of these receptors: a human donor with non-small cell lung cancer who had a complete response to radiotherapy plus ipilimumab.

The V call is TRBV11-2, the J call TRBJ1-4, with TRBD1 as a possible D gene (6 bases). This CDR3 has 14 amino acids. CDR1 and CDR2 (germline): SGHAT, FQNNGV. The V and J ends lost 8 bases and 0 bases respectively, with 10 bases between them. CDR3 bases: TGTGCCAGCGGGACACTCGCAACTAATGAAAAACTGTTTTTT. Amino acids: CASGTLATNEKLFF.

The chain uses TRBV30 and TRBJ1-2; D ambiguous. Trimming took off 0 bases at V and 4 bases at J, with 12 bases between the two ends. The CDR3 is 14 residues long. Looked up from germline, CDR1 is GTSNPN and CDR2 is SVGIG (reference sequence). CDR3 bases: TGTGCCTGGAGTGTCCTGGAGGGTGGCTATGGCTACACCTTC. It codes for CAWSVLEGGYGYTF. Variable domain in full (rest from reference TRBV30 and TRBJ1-2): SQTIHQWPATLVQPVGSPLSLECTVEGTSNPNLYWYRQAAGRGLQLLFYSVGIGQISSEVPQNLSASRPQDRQFILSSKKLLLSDSGFYLCAWSVLEGGYGYTFGSGTRLTVV.

The sample holds one count of this clone. This rearrangement joins TRBV10-3 to TRBJ1-1; D is unclear. Germline V gene lookup returns CDR1 ENHRY and CDR2 SYGVKD. The CDR3 is made up of 13 amino acids. V was shortened by 6 bases and J by 0 bases, with 8 bases between the two germline ends. CDR3 loop: CAISLEMNTEAFF. As DNA, the CDR3 is TGTGCCATCAGCCTCGAAATGAACACTGAAGCTTTCTTT.